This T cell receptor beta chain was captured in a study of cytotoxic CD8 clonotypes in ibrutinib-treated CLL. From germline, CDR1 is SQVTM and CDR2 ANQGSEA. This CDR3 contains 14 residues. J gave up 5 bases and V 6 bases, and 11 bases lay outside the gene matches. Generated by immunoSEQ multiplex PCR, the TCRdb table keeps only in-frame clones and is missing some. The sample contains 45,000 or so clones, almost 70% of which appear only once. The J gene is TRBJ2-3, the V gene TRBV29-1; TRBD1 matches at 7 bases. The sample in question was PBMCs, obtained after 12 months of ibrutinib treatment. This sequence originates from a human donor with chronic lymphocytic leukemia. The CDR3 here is CSVREGGLEDTQYF. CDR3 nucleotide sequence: TGCAGCGTGAGGGAAGGGGGCTTGGAAGATACGCAGTATTTT.